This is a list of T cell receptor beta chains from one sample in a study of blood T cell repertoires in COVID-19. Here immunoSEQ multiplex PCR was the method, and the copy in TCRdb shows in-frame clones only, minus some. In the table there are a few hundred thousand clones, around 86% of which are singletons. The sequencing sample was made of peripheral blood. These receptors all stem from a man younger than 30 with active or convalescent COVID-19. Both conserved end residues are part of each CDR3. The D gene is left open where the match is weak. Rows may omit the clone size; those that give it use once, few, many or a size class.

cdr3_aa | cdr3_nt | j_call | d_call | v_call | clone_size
CASSVAGTVYQETQYF | TGTGCCAGCAGCGTAGCGGGGACAGTGTACCAAGAGACCCAGTACTTC | TRBJ2-5 | TRBD1 | TRBV9 | -
CATSDQGKAFF | TGTGCCACCAGTGACCAGGGGAAAGCTTTCTTT | TRBJ1-1 | - | TRBV24-1 | few
CSVRQKYEQYF | TGCAGCGTACGACAGAAATACGAGCAGTACTTC | TRBJ2-7 | - | TRBV29-1 | -
CASSKDQGAGNQPQHF | TGTGCCAGCAGCAAAGACCAGGGGGCAGGGAATCAGCCCCAGCATTTT | TRBJ1-5 | TRBD1 | TRBV28 | -
CASSSDRGRPEETQYF | TGTGCCAGCAGTTCGGACAGGGGGCGGCCTGAGGAGACCCAGTACTTC | TRBJ2-5 | TRBD1 | TRBV2 | -
CASNSHLSSGDTQYF | TGTGCCAGCAACTCACACCTTTCCTCGGGTGATACGCAGTATTTT | TRBJ2-3 | - | TRBV7-2 | -
CAWRGTDYGYTF | TGTGCCTGGAGGGGGACAGACTATGGCTACACCTTC | TRBJ1-2 | TRBD1 | TRBV30 | once
CASSPGGIYEQYF | TGTGCCAGCAGCCCGGGGGGCATTTACGAGCAGTACTTC | TRBJ2-7 | - | TRBV12-3/TRBV12-4 | -
CASSRRVDNEQFF | TGTGCCAGCAGTAGGAGGGTAGACAATGAGCAGTTCTTC | TRBJ2-1 | - | TRBV7-2 | -
CASSVATGGITDTQYF | TGTGCCAGCAGCGTAGCTACGGGGGGGATCACAGATACGCAGTATTTT | TRBJ2-3 | TRBD2 | TRBV9 | -
CASFSGTGFYEQYF | TGTGCCAGCTTCTCCGGGACAGGATTCTACGAGCAGTACTTC | TRBJ2-7 | TRBD1 | TRBV6-5 | -
CASSLRTGEENTIYF | TGTGCCAGCAGTTTACGGACAGGGGAGGAAAACACCATATATTTT | TRBJ1-3 | TRBD1 | TRBV6-5 | -
CASSFARGAGDEKLFF | TGTGCCAGCAGTTTTGCGAGGGGGGCGGGAGATGAAAAACTGTTTTTT | TRBJ1-4 | - | TRBV28 | -
CASSPLAGGHVDTQYF | TGTGCCAGCAGCCCATTAGCGGGGGGGCATGTAGATACGCAGTATTTT | TRBJ2-3 | TRBD2 | TRBV7-3 | -
CASSQESTDGSPLHF | TGTGCCAGCAGCCAAGAATCGACAGACGGCTCACCCCTCCACTTT | TRBJ1-6 | - | TRBV4-2 | -
CASSWTVNTEAFF | TGCGCCAGCAGCTGGACAGTGAACACTGAAGCTTTCTTT | TRBJ1-1 | - | TRBV5-1 | -
CASSQDFRGPRDGYTF | TGTGCCAGCAGCCAAGATTTTAGAGGTCCGCGAGATGGCTACACCTTC | TRBJ1-2 | - | TRBV3-1/TRBV3-2 | -
CASSLAPRQTNTGELFF | TGCGCCAGCAGCTTGGCACCTAGACAGACGAACACCGGGGAGCTGTTTTTT | TRBJ2-2 | - | TRBV5-1 | -
CASSAGLAFDTQYF | TGTGCCAGCAGCGCGGGACTAGCGTTTGATACGCAGTATTTT | TRBJ2-3 | TRBD2 | TRBV7-9 | -
CASSLRGSGSNEQFF | TGTGCCAGCAGTTTACGAGGTAGCGGGAGCAATGAGCAGTTCTTC | TRBJ2-1 | TRBD2 | TRBV27 | once
CASSLNGGRDTEAFF | TGCGCCAGCAGCTTGAATGGAGGGAGGGACACTGAAGCTTTCTTT | TRBJ1-1 | - | TRBV5-1 | -
CATISGTGDNEQFF | TGTGCCACAATATCCGGGACAGGGGACAATGAGCAGTTCTTC | TRBJ2-1 | TRBD1 | TRBV24-1 | -
CASSLGGGVGELFF | TGTGCCAGCAGCTTAGGGGGCGGTGTCGGGGAGCTGTTTTTT | TRBJ2-2 | - | TRBV7-9 | -
CASSPARDREENEQFF | TGTGCCAGCAGCCCCGCCCGGGACAGGGAGGAGAATGAGCAGTTCTTC | TRBJ2-1 | TRBD1 | TRBV4-2 | many
CAISEGLYEKLFF | TGTGCCATCAGTGAGGGACTGTATGAAAAACTGTTTTTT | TRBJ1-4 | - | TRBV10-3 | -
CASSSPGLKETQYF | TGTGCCAGCAGCTCCCCGGGACTTAAAGAGACCCAGTACTTC | TRBJ2-5 | - | TRBV3-1/TRBV3-2 | -
CASSFNGKLPEKLFF | TGTGCCAGCAGTTTTAATGGTAAACTACCAGAAAAACTGTTTTTT | TRBJ1-4 | - | TRBV27 | -
CASSYNLGAGNEQFF | TGTGCCAGCAGTTACAACCTGGGGGCCGGCAATGAGCAGTTCTTC | TRBJ2-1 | - | TRBV6-6 | -
CASSDPAGGPTQPQHF | TGTGCCAGCAGTGACCCGGCGGGGGGCCCAACCCAGCCCCAGCATTTT | TRBJ1-5 | - | TRBV6-1 | -
CATSEPIGHHTDTQYF | TGTGCCACCAGTGAGCCAATTGGACATCACACAGATACGCAGTATTTT | TRBJ2-3 | - | TRBV24-1 | -
CASSSTAYTGELFF | TGTGCCAGCAGTTCGACAGCCTACACCGGGGAGCTGTTTTTT | TRBJ2-2 | - | TRBV6-5 | -
CASSQGLGADEQYF | TGCGCCAGCAGCCAGGGATTAGGGGCCGACGAGCAGTACTTC | TRBJ2-7 | - | TRBV4-1 | -
CAISGTSGGLEETQYF | TGTGCCATCAGTGGAACTAGCGGGGGGTTGGAGGAGACCCAGTACTTC | TRBJ2-5 | TRBD2 | TRBV10-3 | -
CASSQGATQYF | TGTGCCAGCAGCCAAGGGGCAACGCAGTATTTT | TRBJ2-3 | - | TRBV14 | -
CASSDSDYGYTF | TGCGCCAGCAGTGACTCGGACTATGGCTACACCTTC | TRBJ1-2 | - | TRBV10-1 | -
CATSDSARIAYGYTF | TGTGCCACCAGTGATTCCGCCAGGATTGCCTATGGCTACACCTTC | TRBJ1-2 | - | TRBV24-1 | -
CASSSLDTVDEKLFF | TGTGCCAGCAGTTCACTAGACACGGTCGATGAAAAACTGTTTTTT | TRBJ1-4 | - | TRBV28 | -